One sample yielded the 32 T cell receptor beta chains listed below, sequenced in a study of regulatory T cells in long-lasting Graves disease. Sample time point: newly diagnosed GD, antithyroid drugs for less than 3 months. Construction of the TCR library relied on RNA isolated from PBMCs. Arm-PCR of CDR3 regions and iRepertoire HTBI primers were the basis on which TCR beta libraries were built. Each CDR3 protein gets one entry after TCRdb re-called the multiplex PCR reads with MiXCR. This table has 530,000 or so distinct CDR3 sequences, about 15% appearing once. These data also featured in a second study, about T cells in Graves' hyperthyroidism and ophthalmopathy.

The sequenced sample was peripheral blood mononuclear cells (PBMCs), obtained at new diagnosis, from a patient treated with antithyroid drugs. These TCRs come from a man aged 18 to 29 with Graves disease.

This clonotype was observed many times. The V gene is TRBV2, the J gene TRBJ1-2; perhaps TRBD1 as D (6 bases). The V gene's germline CDR1 is SNHLY and CDR2 FYNNEI. This CDR3 is built from 16 residues. The V end was cut by 3 bases, the J end by 5 bases, with 19 bases between. CDR3 residues: CASSEGPNRVGYGYTF. In DNA, the CDR3 is TGTGCCAGCAGTGAGGGGCCGAACAGGGTTGGATATGGCTACACCTTC.

This clonotype was seen ten or more times. The chain links TRBV27 to TRBJ1-1, with no clear D. This CDR3 is built from 15 residues. The germline V and J ends were trimmed by 0 bases and 2 bases, with 10 bases remaining between them. Germline V gene sequence: CDR1 MNHEY, CDR2 SMNVEV (reference sequence). The CDR3 loop is CASSLSINLNTEAFF. For the CDR3, the DNA is TGTGCCAGCAGTTTATCGATTAATCTAAACACTGAAGCTTTCTTT.

This clonotype was counted a few times. The CDR3 coding sequence is TGTGCCATCAGTGAGTCAGGGGCAGGCTATAGCAATCAGCCCCAGCATTTT. Translated: CAISESGAGYSNQPQHF. The chain carries TRBV10-3 and TRBJ1-5; possible D gene TRBD1, 5 bases. The CDR3 covers 17 residues. Germline V gene lookup returns CDR1 ENHRY and CDR2 SYGVKD. Trimming took off 0 bases at V and 0 bases at J, with 12 bases between the two ends.

This sequence joins TRBV6-5 and TRBJ1-1; weak D call: TRBD1 (6 bases). The V gene lost 4 bases and the J gene lost 1 base, with 10 bases spanning the gap. The CDR3 has 14 residues. Germline lookup yields CDR1 MNHEY and CDR2 SVGAGI. CDR3 loop: CASSWDTGNTEAFF. The CDR3 DNA reads TGTGCCAGCAGTTGGGACACGGGGAACACTGAAGCTTTCTTT.

This clonotype has a count of ten or more. The rearrangement joins TRBV7-6 to TRBJ2-7, with TRBD2 matching over 13 bases. Germline V gene sequence: CDR1 SGHVS, CDR2 FNYEAQ. Losses at the gene ends were 1 base for V and 2 bases for J; bases not matched to a gene: 2. CDR3 length equals 16 residues. CDR3 in amino acids: CASSLEGLAGTYEQYF. The CDR3 DNA reads TGTGCCAGCAGCTTAGAGGGACTAGCGGGAACCTACGAGCAGTACTTC.

This clonotype was counted between two and nine times. The chain recombines TRBV12-5 with TRBJ1-2; TRBD1 matches at 9 bases. The CDR3 has 13 amino acids. V was pared by 2 bases and J by 6 bases, with 1 base of the junction left unmatched. Germline-derived CDR1 and CDR2 are LGHNT and FRNRAP. As DNA, the CDR3 is TGTGCTAGTGGTTTGAACAGGGGGCATGGCTACACCTTC. It encodes CASGLNRGHGYTF. The full variable domain, its missing parts supplied by reference TRBV12-5 and TRBJ1-2, is DARVTQTPRHKVTEMGQEVTMRCQPILGHNTVFWYRQTMMQGLELLAYFRNRAPLDDSGMPKDRFSAEMPDATLATLKIQPSEPRDSAVYFCASGLNRGHGYTFGSGTRLTVV.

In its sample, this clonotype was seen many times. The rearrangement joins TRBV29-1 to TRBJ1-1, with D possibly being TRBD1 (5 bases). Between the trimmed V and J ends, which lost 4 bases and 4 bases, there was a span of 13 bases. Germline lookup yields CDR1 SQVTM and CDR2 ANQGSEA. The length of the CDR3 is 13 residues. CDR3 amino acids: CSVGQGRGTEAFF. The CDR3 coding sequence is TGCAGCGTTGGGCAGGGCCGCGGCACTGAAGCTTTCTTT.

This clonotype has more than one count but fewer than ten. The genes are TRBV7-2 and TRBJ2-2, with 12 bases lining up with TRBD2. Per the germline V gene, CDR1 is SGHTA and CDR2 is FQGNSA. Trimming removed 5 bases from V and 6 bases from J; junction bases left unmatched: 4. The CDR3 has 15 amino acids. This CDR3 is CASSRLAGGAGELFF. In nucleotides, the CDR3 is TGTGCCAGCAGCCGGCTAGCGGGAGGGGCCGGGGAGCTGTTTTTT.

This clonotype was seen a handful of times. This sequence joins TRBV29-1 and TRBJ1-3, with D tentatively TRBD1 (5 bases). V was pared by 2 bases and J by 2 bases, with 16 bases between. CDR3 length equals 16 residues. Looked up from germline, CDR1 is SQVTM and CDR2 is ANQGSEA. CDR3 in amino acids: CSVELWEGIPGNTIYF. The CDR3 DNA follows: TGCAGCGTTGAACTTTGGGAGGGGATCCCTGGAAACACCATATATTTT.

J is TRBJ2-2 and V is TRBV27; tentatively, D is TRBD1 (6 bases). CDR3 length equals 16 residues. Germline CDR1 reads MNHEY; CDR2 reads SMNVEV (reference sequence). The V end lost 0 bases, the J end lost 5 bases, and 13 bases lay between the germline ends. In nucleotides, the CDR3 is TGTGCCAGCAGTTTATCGTGGGGGCTCGGAACCGGGGAGCTGTTTTTT. Its protein is CASSLSWGLGTGELFF.

CDR3 in amino acids: CASSLERGASYEQYF. The CDR3 nucleotides read TGTGCCAGCAGTTTGGAGCGGGGAGCGTCTTACGAGCAGTACTTC. The rearrangement joins TRBV12-3 or TRBV12-4 to TRBJ2-7; 7 positions agree with TRBD2. With 3 bases clipped from V and 4 bases from J, the junction kept 9 bases outside the gene matches. The CDR3 has 15 residues.

This clonotype was seen a handful of times. V usage is TRBV25-1 and J usage is TRBJ2-7, with a tentative D call TRBD1 (6 bases). The V and J ends lost 2 bases and 0 bases respectively, with 14 bases between them. The CDR3 runs 16 residues. The V gene's germline CDR1 is MGHDK and CDR2 SYGVNS. In DNA form, the CDR3 reads TGTGCCAGCAGTGAAAGGGGCAGGGGACACTCCTACGAGCAGTACTTC. Protein sequence: CASSERGRGHSYEQYF.

There are a few counts of this clonotype. The chain recombines TRBV10-3 with TRBJ1-1; 9 nucleotides align to TRBD1. Unmatched junction bases numbered 6, after V lost 8 bases and J lost 5 bases. Germline lookup yields CDR1 ENHRY and CDR2 SYGVKD. CDR3 length: 13 residues. In DNA, the CDR3 is TGTGCCATCTTCTCACAGGGGGCGACTGAAGCTTTCTTT. It yields the protein CAIFSQGATEAFF.

This chain joins TRBV9 and TRBJ1-1; a possible D gene is TRBD1 (5 bases). In germline, CDR1 is SGDLS, CDR2 YYNGEE. Trimming took off 0 bases at V and 3 bases at J, with 18 bases between the two ends. The CDR3 extends over 17 amino acids. DNA for the CDR3: TGTGCCAGCAGCGTAGATCTCAGGGTGGGGGTAGACACTGAAGCTTTCTTT. Translated: CASSVDLRVGVDTEAFF.

V is TRBV24-1 and J is TRBJ1-5; D gene unclear. Trimming took 5 bases from V and 5 from J, leaving 9 bases between them. Germline V gives CDR1 KGHDR, CDR2 SFDVKD. This CDR3 spans 13 amino acids. In DNA form, the CDR3 reads TGTGCCACCAGTGCTTATATAGATCAGCCCCAGCATTTT. Translating it yields CATSAYIDQPQHF.

About this clonotype: A clone one base away is much larger, so this may be a read error. This chain connects TRBV6-1 to TRBJ2-5; TRBD1 might be the D (6 bases). The germline V gene encodes CDR1 MNHNS and CDR2 SASEGT. The CDR3 has 17 amino acids. Trimming pared 0 bases from V and 2 bases from J, leaving 16 bases between. The CDR3 is CASSEASVDRPQETQYF. CDR3 nucleotides: TGTGCCAGCAGTGAAGCGTCGGTGGACAGACCTCAAGAGACCCAGTACTTC.

This chain links TRBV11-2 with TRBJ1-5; 9 positions match TRBD1. CDR3 length: 17 residues. CDR1 is SGHAT and CDR2 is FQNNGV in the germline V gene. The trim removed 5 bases at V and 13 bases at J, leaving 21 bases unmatched. Here the CDR3 reads CASSAKPPGQGTFEQHF. The CDR3 DNA sequence: TGTGCCAGCAGCGCAAAACCACCGGGACAGGGCACTTTTGAGCAGCATTTT. Supplemented by reference TRBV11-2 and TRBJ1-5, the full variable domain reads EAGVAQSPRYKIIEKRQSVAFWCNPISGHATLYWYQQILGQGPKLLIQFQNNGVVDDSQLPKDRFSAERLKGVDSTLKIQPAKLEDSAVYLCASSAKPPGQGTFEQHFGDGTRLSIL.

The chain couples TRBV19 to TRBJ1-1, with TRBD1 matching over 11 bases. The germline CDR1 and CDR2 sequences are LNHDA and SQIVND (reference sequence). V was pared by 7 bases and J by 3 bases, with 7 bases of the junction left unmatched. CDR3 length: 15 amino acids. The CDR3 sequence: CASTNPGQGDTEAFF. The CDR3 DNA reads as TGTGCCAGTACCAACCCGGGACAGGGGGACACTGAAGCTTTCTTT.

Ten or more counts support this clonotype. The chain uses TRBV2 and TRBJ2-7; perhaps TRBD1 as D (6 bases). The ends were cut back, 10 bases at V and 2 bases at J, with 15 bases in the middle. Germline lookup yields CDR1 SNHLY and CDR2 FYNNEI. The CDR3 sequence is 13 residues long. The CDR3 nucleotides are TGTGCCACCTCACAGGGCATGACCTACGAGCAGTACTTC. This encodes CATSQGMTYEQYF.

This clonotype was recorded at least ten times. V usage is TRBV11-1 and J usage is TRBJ2-1, with 7 bases identical to TRBD2. Germline V lookup: CDR1 SGHAT, CDR2 FQDESV (reference sequence). The CDR3 consists of 11 residues. The CDR3 spells CRASGYNEQFF. In DNA form, the CDR3 reads TGTCGGGCTAGCGGCTACAATGAGCAGTTCTTC. The complete variable domain, with remaining parts taken from reference TRBV11-1 and TRBJ2-1, reads EAEVAQSPRYKITEKSQAVAFWCDPISGHATLYWYRQILGQGPELLVQFQDESVVDDSQLPKDRFSAERLKGVDSTLKIQPAELGDSAMYLCRASGYNEQFFGPGTRLTVL.

The chain combines TRBV4-1 with TRBJ2-2; 7 bases match TRBD1. Trimming took 1 base from V and 4 from J; bases not matched to a gene: 3. The length of the CDR3 is 15 residues. Germline CDR1 and CDR2: MGHRA and YSYEKL. The DNA for the CDR3 is TGCGCCAGCAGCCAAGCCACAGGGGCCACCGGGGAGCTGTTTTTT. It translates to CASSQATGATGELFF.

This clonotype was found a few times. This may be a read error, as it is one base from a much larger clone. The rearrangement links TRBV6-1 to TRBJ1-1; D perhaps matches TRBD1 (6 bases). The germline V and J ends were trimmed by 6 bases and 1 base, with 12 bases remaining between them. There are 14 residues in the CDR3. From germline, CDR1 is MNHNS and CDR2 SASEGT. CDR3: CASSPGTQNTEAFF. The CDR3 nucleotides read TGTGCCAGCAGCCCCGGGACACAGAACACTGAAGCTTTCTTT.

This clonotype was seen many times. The chain employs TRBV20-1 and TRBJ2-2; no definite D call. V was pared by 1 base and J by 7 bases, with 13 bases between. The CDR3 has 14 residues. Germline V gene data show CDR1 as DFQATT and CDR2 as SNEGSKA (reference sequence). The DNA of the CDR3 is TGCAGTGCTAGAGGGCGTGGGTTTTACGGGGAGCTGTTTTTT. Amino acids: CSARGRGFYGELFF.

This clonotype was seen ten or more times. This chain links TRBV30 with TRBJ2-1; TRBD2 matches at 11 bases. Germline assignment: CDR1 GTSNPN and CDR2 SVGIG (reference sequence). The length of the CDR3 is 13 residues. The ends lost 1 base at V and 14 bases at J; junction bases unmatched: 7. Written as DNA, the CDR3 is TGTGCCTGGAGTGACCTAGCGGGAGGCGGGAAGTTCTTC. Protein product: CAWSDLAGGGKFF.

This clonotype has at least ten counts. The gene calls are TRBV12-3 or TRBV12-4 and TRBJ1-1; D call uncertain. The CDR3 is 14 residues long. V was trimmed by 4 bases and J by 5 bases, leaving 14 bases between them. CDR3 protein: CASSSRRGGTEAFF. DNA for the CDR3: TGTGCCAGCAGTTCGAGGCGGGGAGGGACTGAAGCTTTCTTT.

This clonotype was recorded a few times. This chain uses TRBV5-6 with TRBJ2-3; 9 bases fit TRBD2. The germline V gene has CDR1 SGHDT and CDR2 YYEEEE. V lost 4 bases, J lost 1 base, and 7 bases stayed unmatched. CDR3 length: 16 amino acids. Written as DNA, the CDR3 is TGTGCCAGCAGCCAAGAGCGGGAGGTCCGCACAGATACGCAGTATTTT. Protein: CASSQEREVRTDTQYF.

This clonotype was counted at least ten times. This chain uses TRBV7-9 with TRBJ2-7; TRBD1 might be the D (5 bases). Trimming took 3 bases from V and 6 from J, leaving 15 bases between them. CDR3 length: 14 amino acids. Germline V gene lookup returns CDR1 SEHNR and CDR2 FQNEAQ (reference sequence). The CDR3 spells CASSFPGPKVEQYF. Here the CDR3 DNA reads TGTGCCAGCAGCTTCCCAGGGCCCAAGGTCGAGCAGTACTTC.

The sample holds a few counts of this clonotype. A single base separates this from a much larger clone, so it may be a read error. The chain links TRBV27 to TRBJ2-7, with TRBD1 identical over 7 bases. The germline V gene has CDR1 MNHEY and CDR2 SMNVEV (reference sequence). The CDR3 loop spans 17 amino acids. CDR3 DNA: TGTGCCGGCAGTCCATTCCTTAGACAGGGCACACCTTACGAGCAGTACTTC. Translation gives CAGSPFLRQGTPYEQYF.

Worth noting for this clonotype: A much larger clone lies a single base off, so this may be a read error. The chain combines TRBV6-1 with TRBJ2-7, with unresolved D. The CDR3 has 13 residues. The germline V gene encodes CDR1 MNHNS and CDR2 SASEGT. This chain's CDR3 is CASTMDPFYKQYF. In nucleotides, the CDR3 is TGTGCCAGCACTATGGATCCCTTCTACAAGCAGTACTTC.

The sample holds a few counts of this clonotype. The chain uses TRBV7-9 and TRBJ2-1; the match to TRBD2 covers 9 bases. The CDR3 is made up of 16 amino acids. The trim removed 5 bases at V and 0 bases at J, leaving 5 bases unmatched. The germline gives CDR1 SEHNR, CDR2 FQNEAQ (reference sequence). CDR3 amino acids: CASSDSGSSSYNEQFF. CDR3 bases: TGTGCCAGCAGCGATAGCGGGAGCTCCTCCTACAATGAGCAGTTCTTC.

This chain joins TRBV7-2 and TRBJ1-1; 7 bases line up with TRBD1. The length of the CDR3 is 14 residues. From germline, CDR1 is SGHTA and CDR2 FQGNSA. V gave up 4 bases and J gave up 3 bases; unmatched junction bases: 5. CDR3 residues: CASSSRGLYTEAFF. CDR3 nucleotides: TGTGCCAGCAGCTCAAGGGGGCTCTACACTGAAGCTTTCTTT. Combining the CDR3 with reference TRBV7-2 and TRBJ1-1 gives the whole variable domain GAGVSQSPSNKVTEKGKDVELRCDPISGHTALYWYRQSLGQGLEFLIYFQGNSAPDKSGLPSDRFSAERTGGSVSTLTIQRTQQEDSAVYLCASSSRGLYTEAFFGQGTRLTVV.

This clonotype showed up many times. The J gene is TRBJ1-2, the V gene TRBV12-3 or TRBV12-4, with TRBD1 as a possible D gene (5 bases). CDR3 length equals 16 residues. V was pared by 5 bases and J by 5 bases, with 21 bases between. CDR3 protein: CASSPVEARAGYGYTF. The CDR3 nucleotides read TGTGCCAGCAGTCCGGTGGAGGCCAGGGCCGGTTATGGCTACACCTTC.